Below, one T cell receptor beta chain is given with its context. The data originate from a study of blood T cell repertoires in COVID-19. The overall study: Researchers got acute and convalescent COVID-19 samples from the United States, Italy and Spain.

In the study's own analysis: Amplification of reference gene primers was used by the study to estimate nucleated cell counts. Only in-frame clones appear in the TCRdb table, and some are missing; sequencing was by immunoSEQ multiplex PCR. V, J and clone size reflect that table, while D and trimming were determined from the DNA. The table shows roughly 180,000 clones, with 65% to 85% occurring only once. The CDR3 totals 15 residues. The junction had 9 bases not matched to a gene; V was cut back by 5 bases and J by 2 bases. The germline V gene encodes CDR1 KGHSH and CDR2 LQKENI. The clonotype was recovered from a woman in her fifties or sixties in a cohort exposed to, infected with or recovered from COVID-19 (not recorded which). This rearrangement joins TRBV18 to TRBJ2-7; 7 nucleotides align to TRBD2. The sample consisted of PBMCs or T cells enriched from blood (not recorded which). The CDR3 protein is CASSTQGGATYEQYF. The CDR3 DNA follows: TGTGCCAGCTCAACTCAGGGAGGGGCGACCTACGAGCAGTACTTC.